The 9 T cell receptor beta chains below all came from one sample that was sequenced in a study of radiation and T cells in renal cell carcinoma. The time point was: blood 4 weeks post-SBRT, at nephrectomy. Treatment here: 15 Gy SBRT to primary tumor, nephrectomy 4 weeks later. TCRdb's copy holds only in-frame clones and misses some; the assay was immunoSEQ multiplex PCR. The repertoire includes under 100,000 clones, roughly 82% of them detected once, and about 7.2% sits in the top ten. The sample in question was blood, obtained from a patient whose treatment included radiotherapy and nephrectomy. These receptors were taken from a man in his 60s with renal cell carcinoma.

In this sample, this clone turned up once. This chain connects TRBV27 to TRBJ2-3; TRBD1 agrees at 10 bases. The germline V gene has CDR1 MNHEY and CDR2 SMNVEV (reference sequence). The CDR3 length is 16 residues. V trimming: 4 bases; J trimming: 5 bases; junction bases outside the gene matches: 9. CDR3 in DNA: TGTGCCAGCAGTTCTCTCGCGACAGGGGGCAGAGATACGCAGTATTTT. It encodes CASSSLATGGRDTQYF.

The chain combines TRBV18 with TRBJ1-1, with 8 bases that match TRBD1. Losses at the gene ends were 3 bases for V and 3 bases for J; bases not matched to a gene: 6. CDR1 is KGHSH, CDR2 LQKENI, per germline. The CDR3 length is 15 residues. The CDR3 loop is CASSPRTGTHTEAFF. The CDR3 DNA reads TGTGCCAGCTCACCCCGGACAGGGACCCACACTGAAGCTTTCTTT. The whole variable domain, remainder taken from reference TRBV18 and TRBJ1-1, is NAGVMQNPRHLVRRRGQEARLRCSPMKGHSHVYWYRQLPEEGLKFMVYLQKENIIDESGMPKERFSAEFPKEGPSILRIQQVVRGDSAAYFCASSPRTGTHTEAFFGQGTRLTVV.

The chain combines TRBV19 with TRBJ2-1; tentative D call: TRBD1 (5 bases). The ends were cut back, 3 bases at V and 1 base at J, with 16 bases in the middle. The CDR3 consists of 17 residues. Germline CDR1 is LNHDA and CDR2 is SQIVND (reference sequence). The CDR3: CASSIPRQLESYNEQFF. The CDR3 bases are TGTGCCAGTAGTATCCCCCGACAGCTAGAATCCTACAATGAGCAGTTCTTC.

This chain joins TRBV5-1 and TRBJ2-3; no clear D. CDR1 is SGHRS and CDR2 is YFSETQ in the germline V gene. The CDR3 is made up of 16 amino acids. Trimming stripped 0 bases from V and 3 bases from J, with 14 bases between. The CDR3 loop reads CASSLARQPETDTQYF. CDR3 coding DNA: TGCGCCAGCAGCTTGGCCCGGCAGCCAGAAACAGATACGCAGTATTTT.

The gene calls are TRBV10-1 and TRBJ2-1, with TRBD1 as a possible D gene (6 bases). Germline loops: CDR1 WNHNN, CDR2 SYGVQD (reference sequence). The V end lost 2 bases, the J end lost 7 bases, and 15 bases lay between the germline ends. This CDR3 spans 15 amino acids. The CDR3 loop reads CASSERATTGNEQFF. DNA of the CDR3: TGCGCCAGCAGTGAGCGCGCGACTACAGGGAATGAGCAGTTCTTC.

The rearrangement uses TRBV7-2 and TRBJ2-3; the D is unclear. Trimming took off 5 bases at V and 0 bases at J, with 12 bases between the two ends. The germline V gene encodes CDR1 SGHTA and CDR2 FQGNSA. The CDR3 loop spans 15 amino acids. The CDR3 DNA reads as TGTGCCAGCAGCCCTCGCCGAGTTAGCACAGATACGCAGTATTTT. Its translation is CASSPRRVSTDTQYF.

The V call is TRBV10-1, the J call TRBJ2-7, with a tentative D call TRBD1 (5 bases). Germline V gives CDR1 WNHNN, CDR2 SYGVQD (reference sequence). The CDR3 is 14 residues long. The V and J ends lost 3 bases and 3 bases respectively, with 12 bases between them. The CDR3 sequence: CASSDRTPIYEQYF. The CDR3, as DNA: TGCGCCAGCAGTGATAGGACACCCATCTACGAGCAGTACTTC.

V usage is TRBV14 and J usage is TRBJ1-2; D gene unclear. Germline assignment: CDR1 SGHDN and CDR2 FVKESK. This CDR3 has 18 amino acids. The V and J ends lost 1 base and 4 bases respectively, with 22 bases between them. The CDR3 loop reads CASSQGWENWGTSYGYTF. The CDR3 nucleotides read TGTGCCAGCAGCCAAGGTTGGGAAAATTGGGGAACTAGCTATGGCTACACCTTC. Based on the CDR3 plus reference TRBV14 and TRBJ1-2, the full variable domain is EAGVTQFPSHSVIEKGQTVTLRCDPISGHDNLYWYRRVMGKEIKFLLHFVKESKQDESGMPNNRFLAERTGGTYSTLKVQPAELEDSGVYFCASSQGWENWGTSYGYTFGSGTRLTVV.

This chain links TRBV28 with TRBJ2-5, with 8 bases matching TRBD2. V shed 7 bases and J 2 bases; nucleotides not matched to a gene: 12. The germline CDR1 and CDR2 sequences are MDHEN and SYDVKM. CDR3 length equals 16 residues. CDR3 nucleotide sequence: TGTGCCAGCAACTTGGAGGCGGGAGGTTCACAAGAGACCCAGTACTTC. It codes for CASNLEAGGSQETQYF.